Below are 8 T cell receptor beta chains sequenced from a single sample in a study of fetal regulatory T cell absence and autoimmunity. Only in-frame clones appear in the TCRdb table, and some are missing; sequencing was by immunoSEQ multiplex PCR. This sample carries around 100,000 clones, roughly 78% of them seen once, and the ten largest clones take 1.5% to 2%. Source material: pancreas tissue. Receptor source: a male donor with IPEX syndrome.

The chain uses TRBV11-3 and TRBJ1-4, with TRBD1 identical over 7 bases. The CDR3 length is 12 residues. V gave up 5 bases and J gave up 12 bases; unmatched junction bases: 6. Germline-derived CDR1 and CDR2 are SGHNT and YENEEA. DNA for the CDR3: TGTGCCAGCAGCCCACTCACAGGGGAACTGTTTTTT. Translating gives CASSPLTGELFF.

The genes are TRBV5-6 and TRBJ2-7; no clear D gene. V lost 3 bases, J lost 2 bases, and 3 bases lay in between. The CDR3 length is 11 residues. Germline loops: CDR1 SGHDT, CDR2 YYEEEE. The CDR3 here is CASSSAYEQYF. Here the CDR3 DNA reads TGTGCCAGCAGCTCCGCCTACGAGCAGTACTTC. Full variable domain (missing parts from reference TRBV5-6 and TRBJ2-7): DAGVTQSPTHLIKTRGQQVTLRCSPKSGHDTVSWYQQALGQGPQFIFQYYEEEERQRGNFPDRFSGHQFPNYSSELNVNALLLGDSALYLCASSSAYEQYFGPGTRLTVT.

V is TRBV5-4 and J is TRBJ1-2; 7 bases match TRBD1. J was trimmed by 4 bases and V by 2 bases; bases with no gene match: 5. Germline-derived CDR1 and CDR2 are SGHNT and YYREEE (reference sequence). The length of the CDR3 is 14 residues. CDR3 amino acids: CASSFLDRIYGYTF. CDR3 coding DNA: TGTGCCAGCAGCTTTTTGGACAGGATCTATGGCTACACCTTC.

The CDR3 nucleotides are TGTGCCAGCAGCTTAAATCGGGGTTGGGTTAGCGGGGTAAACGAGCAGTTCTTC. Its translation is CASSLNRGWVSGVNEQFF. J is TRBJ2-1 and V is TRBV11-2; 8 bases map to TRBD2. V shed 2 bases, J shed 10 bases, and the junction held 19 bases outside the gene matches. CDR1 and CDR2 (germline): SGHAT, FQNNGV. The CDR3 has 18 residues. The entire variable domain, with the rest obtained from reference TRBV11-2 and TRBJ2-1, is as follows: EAGVAQSPRYKIIEKRQSVAFWCNPISGHATLYWYQQILGQGPKLLIQFQNNGVVDDSQLPKDRFSAERLKGVDSTLKIQPAKLEDSAVYLCASSLNRGWVSGVNEQFFGPGTRLTVL.

This clone has a handful of counts. The chain carries TRBV10-3 and TRBJ2-1, with 8 bases that match TRBD2. Looked up from germline, CDR1 is ENHRY and CDR2 is SYGVKD. The V gene end was trimmed by 7 bases and the J gene end by 4 bases; junction bases not matched to a gene: 0. This CDR3 region has 12 residues. Written as DNA, the CDR3 is TGTGCCATCACTAGCGGGTACAATGAGCAGTTCTTC. The encoded protein is CAITSGYNEQFF.

The chain combines TRBV6-5 with TRBJ2-7; D may match TRBD1 or TRBD2 (5 bases each). The CDR3 is 14 amino acids. Germline values: CDR1 MNHEY, CDR2 SVGAGI. V lost 2 bases, J lost 2 bases, and 10 bases lay in between. The CDR3 sequence: CASSYAWGPYEQYF. CDR3 nucleotide sequence: TGTGCCAGCAGTTACGCGTGGGGACCCTACGAGCAGTACTTC.

V gene TRBV9 combines with J gene TRBJ2-3, with D possibly being TRBD2 (6 bases). Germline assignment: CDR1 SGDLS and CDR2 YYNGEE. The CDR3 has 17 amino acids. The germline V and J ends were trimmed by 2 bases and 5 bases, with 21 bases remaining between them. The CDR3 nucleotides read TGTGCCAGCAGCGTCGCACGATACCCCGGGAGAGGAGATACGCAGTATTTT. This codes for CASSVARYPGRGDTQYF.

This clone occurred once. The rearrangement joins TRBV5-1 to TRBJ1-1; 9 nucleotides align to TRBD1. CDR1 and CDR2 (germline): SGHRS, YFSETQ. J gave up 5 bases and V 0 bases, and 2 bases lay outside the gene matches. This CDR3 spans 14 amino acids. The CDR3 DNA follows: TGCGCCAGCAGCTTGGGACAGGGGGAAACTGAAGCTTTCTTT. Its translation is CASSLGQGETEAFF.